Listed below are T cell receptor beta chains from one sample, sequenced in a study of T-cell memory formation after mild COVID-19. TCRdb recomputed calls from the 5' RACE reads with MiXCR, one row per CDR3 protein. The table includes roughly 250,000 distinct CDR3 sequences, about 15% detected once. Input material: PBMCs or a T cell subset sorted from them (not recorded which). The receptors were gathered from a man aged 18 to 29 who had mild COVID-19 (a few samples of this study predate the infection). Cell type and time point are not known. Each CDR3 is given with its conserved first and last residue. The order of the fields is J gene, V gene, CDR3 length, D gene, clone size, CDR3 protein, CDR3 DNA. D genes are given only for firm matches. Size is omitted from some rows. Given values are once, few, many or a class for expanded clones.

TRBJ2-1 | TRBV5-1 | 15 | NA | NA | CASSLFLDSYNEQFF | TGCGCCAGCAGCTTGTTTCTAGACTCCTACAATGAGCAGTTCTTC
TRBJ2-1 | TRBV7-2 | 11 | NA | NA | CASSPGRVLIF | TGTGCCAGCAGCCCGGGACGGGTCCTGATCTTC
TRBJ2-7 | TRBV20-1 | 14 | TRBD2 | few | CSARMAGDSSEQYF | TGCAGTGCTAGAATGGCGGGGGACTCCTCCGAGCAGTACTTC
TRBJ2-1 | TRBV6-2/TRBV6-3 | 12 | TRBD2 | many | CASSFDSGEQFF | TGTGCCAGCAGTTTCGATAGCGGGGAGCAGTTCTTC
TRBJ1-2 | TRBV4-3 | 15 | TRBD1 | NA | CASSQDGRGSYGYTF | TGCGCCAGCAGCCAAGACGGCAGGGGGTCTTATGGCTACACCTTC
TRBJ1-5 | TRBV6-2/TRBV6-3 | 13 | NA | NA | CASGRTANQPQHF | TGTGCCAGCGGGCGGACAGCGAATCAGCCCCAGCATTTT
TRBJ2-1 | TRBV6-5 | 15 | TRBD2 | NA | CASSPLAGVYNEQFF | TGTGCCAGCAGCCCGCTGGCGGGAGTCTACAATGAGCAGTTCTTC
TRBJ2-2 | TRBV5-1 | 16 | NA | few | CASSFSGITNTGELFF | TGCGCCAGCAGCTTCTCGGGGATCACGAACACCGGGGAGCTGTTTTTT
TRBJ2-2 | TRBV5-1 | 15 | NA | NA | CASSLVPGDTGELFF | TGCGCCAGCAGCTTGGTACCAGGGGACACCGGGGAGCTGTTTTTT
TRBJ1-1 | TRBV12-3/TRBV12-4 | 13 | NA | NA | CASSSQQVTEAFF | TGTGCCAGCAGTTCCCAACAGGTAACTGAAGCTTTCTTT
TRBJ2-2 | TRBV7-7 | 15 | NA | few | CASSPLRGGAGELFF | TGTGCTAGCAGCCCGTTGAGGGGGGGCGCCGGGGAGCTGTTTTTT
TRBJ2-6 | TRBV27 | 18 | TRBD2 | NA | CASSPLTSGASGANVLTF | TGTGCCAGCAGCCCCCTGACTAGCGGGGCGTCTGGGGCCAACGTCCTGACTTTC
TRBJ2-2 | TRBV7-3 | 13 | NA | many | CASSSRVAGELFF | TGTGCCAGCAGCTCCAGGGTGGCCGGGGAGCTGTTTTTT
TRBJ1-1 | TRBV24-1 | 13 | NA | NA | CATRTPAGTEAFF | TGTGCCACCAGAACCCCTGCGGGAACTGAAGCTTTCTTT
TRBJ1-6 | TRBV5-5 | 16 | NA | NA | CASARYPGASNSPLHF | TGTGCCAGCGCTCGATATCCGGGGGCGTCTAATTCACCCCTCCACTTT
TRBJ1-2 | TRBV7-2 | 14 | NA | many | CASSQGTANYGYTF | TGTGCCAGCAGTCAGGGGACGGCTAACTATGGCTACACCTTC
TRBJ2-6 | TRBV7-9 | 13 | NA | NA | CASSLGWGNVLTF | TGTGCCAGCAGCTTAGGCTGGGGCAACGTCCTGACTTTC
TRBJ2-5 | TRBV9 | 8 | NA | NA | CANRTQYF | TGTGCCAACCGGACCCAGTACTTC
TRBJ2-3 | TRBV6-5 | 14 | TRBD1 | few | CASSSGTGTDTQYF | TGTGCCAGCAGTTCGGGGACAGGCACAGATACGCAGTATTTT
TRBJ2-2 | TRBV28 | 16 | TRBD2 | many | CASSLGLAAYTGELFF | TGTGCCAGCAGTCTAGGACTAGCGGCTTACACCGGGGAGCTGTTTTTT
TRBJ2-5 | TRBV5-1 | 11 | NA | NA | CASRGVGTQYF | TGCGCCAGCAGAGGGGTAGGGACCCAGTACTTC
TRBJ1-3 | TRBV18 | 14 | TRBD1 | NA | CASSPLQGDATIYF | TGTGCCAGCTCACCACTACAGGGGGACGCCACCATATATTTT
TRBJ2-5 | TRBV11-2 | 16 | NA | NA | CASSLYPSRLQETQYF | TGTGCCAGCAGCTTATATCCGTCTCGACTACAAGAGACCCAGTACTTC
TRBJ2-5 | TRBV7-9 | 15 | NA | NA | CASRTARGPQETQYF | TGTGCCAGCAGGACGGCCCGGGGCCCCCAAGAGACCCAGTACTTC
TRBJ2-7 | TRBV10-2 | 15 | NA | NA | CASSPVETPSYEQYF | TGCGCCAGCAGTCCCGTGGAAACGCCTTCCTACGAGCAGTACTTC
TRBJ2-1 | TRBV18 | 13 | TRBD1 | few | CASTDRVHNEQFF | TGTGCCAGCACTGACAGGGTGCACAATGAGCAGTTCTTC
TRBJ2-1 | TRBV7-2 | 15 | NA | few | CASSLGGGIPPEQFF | TGTGCCAGCAGCTTAGGAGGGGGGATCCCCCCTGAGCAGTTCTTC
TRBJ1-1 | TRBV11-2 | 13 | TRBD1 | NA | CASSLGQGESAFF | TGTGCCAGCAGCCTGGGACAGGGGGAGTCGGCTTTCTTT
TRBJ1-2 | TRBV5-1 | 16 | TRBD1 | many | CASSLGGGTVGYGYTF | TGCGCCAGCAGCTTGGGAGGCGGGACAGTCGGCTATGGCTACACCTTC
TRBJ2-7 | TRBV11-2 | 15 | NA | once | CASTQDARFGHEQYF | TGTGCCAGCACGCAGGACGCCCGATTTGGGCACGAGCAGTACTTC
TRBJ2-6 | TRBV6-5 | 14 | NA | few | CASSYSSGANVLTF | TGTGCCAGCAGTTATAGCTCTGGGGCCAACGTCCTGACTTTC
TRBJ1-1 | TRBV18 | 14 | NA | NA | CASSGRIGATEAFF | TGTGCCAGCTCAGGCAGGATCGGGGCGACTGAAGCTTTCTTT
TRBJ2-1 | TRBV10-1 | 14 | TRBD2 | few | CASSEAAGVNEQFF | TGCGCCAGCAGTGAGGCCGCGGGGGTCAATGAGCAGTTCTTC
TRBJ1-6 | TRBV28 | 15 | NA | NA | CASSFLGYDNSPLHF | TGTGCCAGCAGTTTCTTAGGGTATGATAATTCACCCCTCCACTTT
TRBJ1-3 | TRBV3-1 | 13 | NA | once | CASSPLAGNTIYF | TGTGCCAGCAGCCCCCTGGCCGGAAACACCATATATTTT
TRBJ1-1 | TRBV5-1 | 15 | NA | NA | CASSLIPGLNTEAFF | TGCGCCAGCAGCTTGATACCCGGGTTGAACACTGAAGCTTTCTTT
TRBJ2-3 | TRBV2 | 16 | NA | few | CASRGFVSTSTDTQYF | TGTGCCAGCAGGGGCTTCGTCAGCACTAGCACAGATACGCAGTATTTT
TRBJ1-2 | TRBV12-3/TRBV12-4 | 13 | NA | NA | CASSFFGGYVYTF | TGTGCCAGCAGTTTTTTTGGGGGGTATGTCTACACCTTC
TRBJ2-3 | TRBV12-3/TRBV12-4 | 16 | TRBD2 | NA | CASSLDTSGSTDTQYF | TGTGCCAGCAGTTTGGATACTAGCGGGAGCACAGATACGCAGTATTTT
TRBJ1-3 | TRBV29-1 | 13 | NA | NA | CSVRDYSGNTIYF | TGCAGCGTTCGGGATTACTCTGGAAACACCATATATTTT
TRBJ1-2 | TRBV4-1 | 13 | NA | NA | CASSQAPTVGYTF | TGCGCCAGCAGCCAAGCCCCGACAGTTGGCTACACCTTC
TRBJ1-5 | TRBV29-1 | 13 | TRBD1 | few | CSVETGQGEPQHF | TGCAGCGTTGAGACGGGACAGGGAGAGCCCCAGCATTTT
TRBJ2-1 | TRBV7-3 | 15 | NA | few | CASSPSVAGASEQFF | TGTGCCAGCAGCCCCTCAGTGGCAGGGGCGAGTGAGCAGTTCTTC
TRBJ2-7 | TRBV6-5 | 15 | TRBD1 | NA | CASSSNRGYSYEQYF | TGTGCCAGCAGTTCCAACAGGGGTTACTCCTACGAGCAGTACTTC
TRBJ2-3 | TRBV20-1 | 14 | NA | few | CSARDSASTDTQYF | TGCAGTGCTAGGGACTCCGCTAGCACAGATACGCAGTATTTT
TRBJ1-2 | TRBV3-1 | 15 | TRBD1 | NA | CASSPRDRINYGYTF | TGTGCCAGCAGCCCCCGGGACAGGATAAACTATGGCTACACCTTC
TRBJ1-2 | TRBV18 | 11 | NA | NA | CASSRQGGYTF | TGTGCCAGCTCACGGCAGGGTGGCTACACCTTC
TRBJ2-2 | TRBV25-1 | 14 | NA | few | CASSEYFRAGELFF | TGTGCCAGCAGTGAATATTTCAGGGCCGGGGAGCTGTTTTTT
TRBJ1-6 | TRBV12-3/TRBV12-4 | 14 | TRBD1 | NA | CASNRQGSGSPLHF | TGTGCCAGCAACAGACAGGGCTCGGGTTCACCCCTCCACTTT
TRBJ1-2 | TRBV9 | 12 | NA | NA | CASSVVSGGYTF | TGTGCCAGCAGCGTAGTTTCCGGGGGCTACACCTTC
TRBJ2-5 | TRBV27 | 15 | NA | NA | CASSGRGRGVETQYF | TGTGCCAGCAGTGGACGGGGCAGGGGTGTAGAGACCCAGTACTTC
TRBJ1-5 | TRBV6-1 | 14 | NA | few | CASTLAGGYQPQHF | TGTGCCAGCACTCTAGCGGGAGGGTATCAGCCCCAGCATTTT